The sequence of this T cell receptor (beta chain) was determined in a study of blood T cells in healthy people across ages. With a J-beta primer mix and a sample-barcoded 5' primer, a second PCR ran about 7 to 12 cycles. TCRdb passed the 5' RACE reads through MiXCR, listing each CDR3 protein once. The table lists 2 million or so distinct CDR3 sequences, roughly 49% of them singletons. This CDR3 is built from 15 residues. Trimming left V 0 bases short and J 0 bases short, with 7 bases between. Germline V gene data show CDR1 as SGDLS and CDR2 as YYNGEE. V usage is TRBV9 and J usage is TRBJ1-5; no clear D gene. The sequencing input was blood. This receptor was taken from a woman between 40 and 55 years old in good health. CDR3 sequence reads: CASSVGGVSNQPQHF. As DNA, the CDR3 is TGTGCCAGCAGCGTAGGCGGTGTTAGCAATCAGCCCCAGCATTTT.